The 21 T cell receptor beta chains below come from one sample, sequenced in a study of T cells in Graves' hyperthyroidism and ophthalmopathy. TCR beta CDR3 sequences were amplified from RNA transcripts. The HTBI primer set drove a first-round RT-PCR of the TCR CDR3. TCRdb reprocessed the multiplex PCR reads with MiXCR, giving one entry per CDR3 protein. In the table there are 350,000 to 500,000 distinct CDR3 sequences, roughly 15% of which are singletons. The material sequenced was blood. These receptors were obtained from a woman aged 18 to 35 with Graves' hyperthyroidism.

This clonotype was observed many times. For the CDR3, the DNA is TGTGCCAGCAGCGAATCGGGACACCGCACAGATACGCAGTATTTT. This translates into CASSESGHRTDTQYF. The V and J genes are TRBV7-2 and TRBJ2-3, with a possible D match to TRBD1 (6 bases). Trimming took 5 bases from V and 1 from J, leaving 13 bases between them. CDR1 and CDR2 from the germline V gene are SGHTA and FQGNSA. The CDR3 extends over 15 amino acids.

Ten or more counts support this clonotype. The chain combines TRBV20-1 with TRBJ1-2; 7 nucleotides match TRBD1. CDR3 length: 13 amino acids. Germline CDR1 is DFQATT and CDR2 is SNEGSKA (reference sequence). After removal of 5 bases from V and 2 bases from J, the junction contained 5 bases not matched to a gene. CDR3 loop: CSADDRDNYGYTF. CDR3 bases: TGCAGTGCTGATGACAGGGACAACTATGGCTACACCTTC.

This clonotype appeared many times. V gene TRBV29-1 combines with J gene TRBJ1-1, with unresolved D. Germline CDR1 SQVTM, CDR2 ANQGSEA. This CDR3 is 13 amino acids long. The ends were cut back, 4 bases at V and 0 bases at J, with 9 bases in the middle. CDR3 DNA sequence: TGCAGCGTTGTTCGACTCATGAACACTGAAGCTTTCTTT. Amino acid sequence: CSVVRLMNTEAFF.

This clonotype was found many times. The chain combines TRBV6-5 with TRBJ2-7; TRBD2 aligns across 8 bases. The CDR3 sequence is 17 residues long. The germline V gene has CDR1 MNHEY and CDR2 SVGAGI. Trimming took 2 bases from V and 3 from J; bases not matched to a gene: 12. The CDR3 sequence is CASSYHGGTRPFYEQYF. The CDR3 DNA is TGTGCCAGCAGTTACCATGGTGGGACTAGGCCTTTCTACGAGCAGTACTTC.

The sample holds a few counts of this clonotype. J is TRBJ1-1 and V is TRBV14, with TRBD1 matching 7 bases. The trim removed 6 bases at V and 8 bases at J, leaving 9 bases unmatched. This CDR3 is built from 13 residues. Germline loops: CDR1 SGHDN, CDR2 FVKESK. CDR3 in DNA: TGTGCCAGCAGTCATCGGGGGACAGAAGAAGCTTTCTTT. Translated, it gives CASSHRGTEEAFF.

The chain carries TRBV12-3 or TRBV12-4 and TRBJ1-1, with 7 bases matching TRBD1. The V segment lost 4 bases and the J segment 5 bases; nucleotides outside the gene matches: 10. The CDR3 is made up of 15 amino acids. Here the CDR3 reads CASSSPGGLRTEAFF. The CDR3 DNA sequence: TGTGCCAGCAGTTCGCCAGGGGGATTAAGGACTGAAGCTTTCTTT.

This clonotype was seen only a few times. CDR3 in DNA: TGCGCCAGCAGCACCGGCACCCCCTCCTACGAGCAGTACTTC. Translated: CASSTGTPSYEQYF. The V and J genes are TRBV5-1 and TRBJ2-7; unclear D gene. The CDR3 covers 14 residues. The germline V and J ends were trimmed by 4 bases and 0 bases, with 11 bases remaining between them. Germline CDR1 and CDR2: SGHRS and YFSETQ.

This chain joins TRBV3-1 and TRBJ1-2, with TRBD1 identical over 9 bases. Losses at the gene ends were 0 bases for V and 5 bases for J; bases not matched to a gene: 4. CDR1 and CDR2 from the germline V gene are LGHDT and YNNKEL (reference sequence). The CDR3 covers 15 residues. Written as DNA, the CDR3 is TGTGCCAGCAGCCAAGAATACAGGGGGCGATATGGCTACACCTTC. Its translation: CASSQEYRGRYGYTF.

This clonotype has a count of ten or more. V usage is TRBV28 and J usage is TRBJ2-7; the D gene could be TRBD1 or TRBD2 (6 bases each). Per the germline V gene, CDR1 is MDHEN and CDR2 is SYDVKM. V gave up 6 bases and J gave up 4 bases, with 22 bases separating them. The CDR3 consists of 16 residues. The CDR3 coding sequence is TGTGCCAGCAGCCCTGGCGGGACACTCCGCTCTTACGAGCAGTACTTC. This gives the protein CASSPGGTLRSYEQYF. Using reference TRBV28 and TRBJ2-7 for the parts outside the CDR3, the full variable domain is DVKVTQSSRYLVKRTGEKVFLECVQDMDHENMFWYRQDPGLGLRLIYFSYDVKMKEKGDIPEGYSVSREKKERFSLILESASTNQTSMYLCASSPGGTLRSYEQYFGPGTRLTVT.

Remarks on this clonotype: At one boundary the junction diverges from the germline segment, which might be a read error. The V call is TRBV5-1, the J call TRBJ2-1; 13 bases are a match to TRBD2. The germline gives CDR1 SGHRS, CDR2 YFSETQ. There are 18 residues in the CDR3. The CDR3 loop reads CTSTIRTSGRGVYNEQFF. CDR3 bases: TGCACCAGCACCATTAGGACTAGCGGGAGAGGGGTGTACAATGAGCAGTTCTTC. Variable domain in full (rest from reference TRBV5-1 and TRBJ2-1): KAGVTQTPRYLIKTRGQQVTLSCSPISGHRSVSWYQQTPGQGLQFLFEYFSETQRNKGNFPGRFSGRQFSNSRSEMNVSTLELGDSALYLCTSTIRTSGRGVYNEQFFGPGTRLTVL.

This clonotype showed up just a few times. The rearrangement links TRBV5-8 to TRBJ1-1, with TRBD1 matching 9 bases. Trimming took 1 base from V and 8 from J; bases not matched to a gene: 6. This CDR3 spans 14 amino acids. Germline V gene sequence: CDR1 SGHTS, CDR2 YDEGEE. CDR3 amino acids: CASSLHDRGAEAFF. The CDR3 DNA reads as TGTGCCAGCAGCTTGCACGACAGGGGGGCGGAAGCTTTCTTT.

Many counts were recorded for this clonotype. The V call is TRBV7-2, the J call TRBJ2-7; D call uncertain. Trimming shortened V by 5 bases and J by 4 bases, and 15 bases separated the two germline ends. CDR1 and CDR2 from the germline V gene are SGHTA and FQGNSA. The CDR3 sequence is 14 residues long. In DNA form, the CDR3 reads TGTGCCAGCAGCCCTCCCCAGAGCAGATACGAGCAGTACTTC. Translating it yields CASSPPQSRYEQYF. Complete variable domain (other parts from reference TRBV7-2 and TRBJ2-7): GAGVSQSPSNKVTEKGKDVELRCDPISGHTALYWYRQSLGQGLEFLIYFQGNSAPDKSGLPSDRFSAERTGGSVSTLTIQRTQQEDSAVYLCASSPPQSRYEQYFGPGTRLTVT.

This clonotype came up many times. The chain joins TRBV5-1 to TRBJ2-7; TRBD2 agrees at 9 bases. The CDR3 covers 15 residues. Trimming cost V 4 bases and J 6 bases; bases outside gene matches: 11. Germline assignment: CDR1 SGHRS and CDR2 YFSETQ. The CDR3 loop reads CASSAGTSSGGEQYF. In DNA form, the CDR3 reads TGCGCCAGCAGCGCCGGGACTAGCTCAGGCGGCGAGCAGTACTTC.

This clonotype was picked up a small number of times. J is TRBJ2-4 and V is TRBV9, with 9 bases fitting TRBD2. The CDR3 extends over 17 amino acids. With V trimmed by 0 bases and J by 2 bases, 6 bases remained unmatched. Germline CDR1 is SGDLS and CDR2 is YYNGEE. CDR3 sequence (DNA): TGTGCCAGCAGCGTAGATGCTAGCGGGACGTCCAAAAACATTCAGTACTTC. This codes for CASSVDASGTSKNIQYF.

This clonotype occurred many times. V usage is TRBV30 and J usage is TRBJ2-2; D unresolved. The CDR3 spans 14 residues. Per germline, CDR1 GTSNPN and CDR2 SVGIG (reference sequence). Trimming cost V 4 bases and J 0 bases, with 9 bases left between them. CDR3 sequence reads: CAWKKGPNTGELFF. The CDR3 nucleotides read TGTGCCTGGAAGAAGGGCCCGAACACCGGGGAGCTGTTTTTT.

The V call is TRBV20-1, the J call TRBJ2-1, with a possible D match to TRBD2 (7 bases). This CDR3 spans 17 amino acids. Germline CDR1 DFQATT, CDR2 SNEGSKA (reference sequence). Trimming removed 3 bases at V and 0 bases at J, with 18 bases between. The CDR3 DNA is TGCAGTGCTAGTTCGGGGGGCAGACAAAGCTCCTACAATGAGCAGTTCTTC. It yields the protein CSASSGGRQSSYNEQFF.

This clonotype has ten or more counts. This chain uses TRBV10-3 with TRBJ1-2; D gene unclear. CDR1 is ENHRY and CDR2 is SYGVKD in the germline V gene. This CDR3 contains 13 residues. The V and J ends lost 3 bases and 2 bases respectively, with 7 bases between them. In nucleotides, the CDR3 is TGTGCCATCAGTGATACAGTGAACTATGGCTACACCTTC. Its translation is CAISDTVNYGYTF.

Ten or more counts support this clonotype. CDR3 residues: CSAGRGLQETQYF. CDR3 sequence (DNA): TGCAGTGCTGGGCGTGGGCTACAAGAGACCCAGTACTTC. The chain recombines TRBV20-1 with TRBJ2-5; D call uncertain. The V end was cut by 5 bases, the J end by 2 bases, with 12 bases between. Germline loops: CDR1 DFQATT, CDR2 SNEGSKA (reference sequence). The CDR3 consists of 13 residues.

This clonotype was seen more than once but under ten times. This chain links TRBV13 with TRBJ2-2, with 12 positions matching TRBD2. The V and J ends lost 5 bases and 0 bases, in that order; junction bases with no gene match: 4. The CDR3 is 17 amino acids. The germline V gene encodes CDR1 PRHDT and CDR2 FYEKMQ (reference sequence). The CDR3 DNA follows: TGTGCCAGCAGCCAGGGACTAGCGGGCCCGAACACCGGGGAGCTGTTTTTT. Amino acid sequence: CASSQGLAGPNTGELFF.

The chain couples TRBV2 to TRBJ1-5; D uncertain. Between the trimmed V and J ends, which lost 3 bases and 5 bases, there was a span of 11 bases. This CDR3 region has 14 residues. Germline V gives CDR1 SNHLY, CDR2 FYNNEI. DNA of the CDR3: TGTGCCAGCAGTGAGGCGTCTCAGTATCAGCCCCAGCATTTT. It encodes CASSEASQYQPQHF.

A remark on this clonotype: A much larger clone differs by one base, so this may be a read error. The chain is built from TRBV28 and TRBJ2-1; 8 bases line up with TRBD1. The germline gives CDR1 MDHEN, CDR2 SYDVKM. This CDR3 contains 15 residues. The CDR3 nucleotides are TGTGCCAGCGCCACCCGGGACAGGACCTACAATGAGCAGTCCTTC. Translation gives CASATRDRTYNEQSF.